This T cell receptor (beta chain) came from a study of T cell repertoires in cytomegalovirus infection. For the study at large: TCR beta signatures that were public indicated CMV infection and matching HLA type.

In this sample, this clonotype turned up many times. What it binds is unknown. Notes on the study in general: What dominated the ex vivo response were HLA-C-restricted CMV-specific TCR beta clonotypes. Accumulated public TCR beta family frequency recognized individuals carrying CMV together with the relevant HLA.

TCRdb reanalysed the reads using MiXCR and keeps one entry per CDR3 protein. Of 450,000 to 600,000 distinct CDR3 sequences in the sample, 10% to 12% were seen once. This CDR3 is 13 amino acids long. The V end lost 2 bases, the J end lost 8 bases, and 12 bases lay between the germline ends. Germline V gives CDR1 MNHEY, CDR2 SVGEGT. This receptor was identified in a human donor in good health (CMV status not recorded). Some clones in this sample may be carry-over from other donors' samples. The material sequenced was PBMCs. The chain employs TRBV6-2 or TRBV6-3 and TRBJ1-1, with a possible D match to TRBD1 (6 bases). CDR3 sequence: CASSYRTAPEAFF. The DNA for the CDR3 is TGTGCCAGCAGTTACCGGACAGCTCCCGAAGCTTTCTTT.